The entry below describes one TCR beta chain. This clonotype has at least ten counts. Its cognate antigen has yet to be identified. No clone much larger than this one lies a single base away; base qualities are absent. TCR alpha and beta CDR3 regions were amplified with the iRepertoire nested amplicon-rescue multiplex PCR (arm-PCR) platform from RNA. The input for one-step reverse transcription and amplification was roughly 100-400 ng of tissue mRNA or PBMC total RNA. Following bead purification, Illumina adapters were added through a secondary multiplex PCR, and the libraries were then gel-purified between 200 and 400 bp. Demultiplexing relied on internal 6-nucleotide barcodes carried by the libraries. Sequencing of libraries was performed on an Illumina MiSeq with 2x220 or 2x250 nucleotide paired-end reads. The source study handled its data this way. Paired reads were merged using FLASH 1.2.11 and were aligned to the GRCh37 human genome using BWA-MEM, after which TRA and TRB reads were extracted. V and J assignment used an IMGT-derived reference of cassette sequences and CDR3 motifs that included pseudogenes. Reads were translated in three frames, and productive CDR3s were defined as those with a C...FGXG motif and no stop codons. Unique combinations of V-J cassette pair and CDR3 amino acid sequence were defined as clonotypes. Reads were filtered by Hamming distance, thresholded by each sample's sequence error rate in mapped regions. The public sequencing data were trimmed at Q25 with fastp and processed into clonotypes with MiXCR by TCRdb, which kept only in-frame beta chains. Each CDR3 protein gets just one entry, which takes the most common genes and DNA from the rows behind it. Clone size and V and J calls follow TCRdb, not the original study. The table for this sample lists about 400,000 distinct CDR3 sequences; less than 50% of them were counted only once. Of the sample, more than 10% is held by the ten largest clones.

This record comes from a study of glioma-infiltrating T cells (dated by TCRdb to the mid-2010s). With regard to the full study: The low-grade gliomas were WHO grade II oligodendrogliomas or astrocytomas, while the glioblastomas were WHO grade IV tumors sampled at initial diagnosis rather than at recurrent diagnosis. Before surgery, glioma patients were given dexamethasone for six or fewer days. Sequencing coverage of about 4.5- to 11-fold of 900,000 to 1,000,000 peripheral T cells was targeted for blood libraries. Glioma tissue, non-neoplastic brain tissue and matched peripheral blood mononuclear cells were used as sources from which TCR alpha- and beta-chain repertoires were sequenced. Each tissue-infiltrating repertoire was compared with the same patient's peripheral blood repertoire to measure divergence between tissue and blood T-cell populations. Three low-grade glioma patients, under ten primary glioblastoma patients, and three non-glioma patients who contributed non-neoplastic brain tissue made up the paired cohort.

Immediately after resection, surgical brain or tumor specimens were cryofrozen in liquid nitrogen, with peripheral blood cells collected concurrently. The germline V gene (reference sequence) provides CDR1 MNHEY and CDR2 SMNVEV. V has 5 bases trimmed and J has 4 bases trimmed; junction bases matching no gene number 17. The CDR3 measures 19 amino acids from cysteine to phenylalanine. Only the CDR3 DNA stays, 57 bases, in frame from base 1. Here is what the overall study found, with its caveats: VJ-independent divergence between tissue and blood was lower than expected in non-neoplastic patients but higher than expected in all gliomas, particularly low-grade gliomas. A signature set of shared blood CDR3 motifs marked patients with low tissue-blood divergence and was depleted in highly divergent patients. Very few CDR3 sequences were found to be shared between tissue and blood, and this scarcity was attributed to high CDR3 diversity and limited sampling. Group comparisons were based on small numbers of patients: three non-neoplastic, three low-grade glioma and about 8 glioblastoma patients.

This sequence was found in a human donor with low-grade glioma or glioblastoma, undergoing nonglioma brain surgery, or in good health (not recorded which). The chain is assembled from TRBV27 and TRBJ2-1; TRBD2 matches 10 bases in the middle. The sequenced sample was glioma tissue, nonneoplastic brain tissue, or PBMCs (not recorded which). CDR3 protein: CASSPVDRVASGGYNEQFF. The base sequence is TGTGCCAGCAGTCCCGTCGACAGGGTTGCTAGCGGGGGTTACAATGAGCAGTTCTTC.